The entry below describes one T cell receptor (beta chain). The source of the sample is a study of blood T cell repertoires in COVID-19. Study summary: Italy, Spain and the United States were the sources of the convalescent and acute COVID-19 samples. T cells, B-cell-depleted T cells, or PBMCs provided the cDNA or gDNA that served as material.

Cohort 3 recovered donors had two negative PCRs, clearance, or symptom resolution. The CDR3 totals 13 residues. Germline assignment: CDR1 LNHDA and CDR2 SQIVND (reference sequence). The V gene lost 3 bases and the J gene lost 5 bases, with 9 bases spanning the gap. This table comes from immunoSEQ multiplex PCR, and its TCRdb copy is limited to in-frame clones, with some not included. The table records 150,000 to 200,000 clones, approximately 82% of them present only once. Material: PBMCs or T cells enriched from blood (not recorded which). The chain recombines TRBV19 with TRBJ2-3; perhaps TRBD2 as D (6 bases). The sequence was collected from a woman aged 45-65 years who had recovered from COVID-19. This CDR3 is CASSILGGDTQYF. The CDR3 DNA is TGTGCCAGTAGTATTTTGGGGGGAGATACGCAGTATTTT.